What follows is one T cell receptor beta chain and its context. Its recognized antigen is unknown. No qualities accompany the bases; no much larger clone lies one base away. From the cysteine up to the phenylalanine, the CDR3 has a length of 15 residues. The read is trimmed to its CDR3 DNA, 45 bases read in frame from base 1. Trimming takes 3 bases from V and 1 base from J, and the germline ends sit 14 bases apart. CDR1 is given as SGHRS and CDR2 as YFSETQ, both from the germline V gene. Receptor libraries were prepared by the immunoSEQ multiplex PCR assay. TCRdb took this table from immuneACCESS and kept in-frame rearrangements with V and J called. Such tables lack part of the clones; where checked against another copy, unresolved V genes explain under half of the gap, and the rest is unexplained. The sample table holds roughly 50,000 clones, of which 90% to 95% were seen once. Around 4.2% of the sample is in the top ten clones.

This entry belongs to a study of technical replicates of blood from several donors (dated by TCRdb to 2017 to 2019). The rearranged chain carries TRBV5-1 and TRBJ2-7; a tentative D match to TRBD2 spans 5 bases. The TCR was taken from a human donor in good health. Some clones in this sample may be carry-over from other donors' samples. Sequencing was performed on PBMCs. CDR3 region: CASSWDAGNSYEQYF. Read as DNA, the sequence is TGCGCCAGCAGCTGGGATGCGGGTAATTCCTACGAGCAGTACTTC.